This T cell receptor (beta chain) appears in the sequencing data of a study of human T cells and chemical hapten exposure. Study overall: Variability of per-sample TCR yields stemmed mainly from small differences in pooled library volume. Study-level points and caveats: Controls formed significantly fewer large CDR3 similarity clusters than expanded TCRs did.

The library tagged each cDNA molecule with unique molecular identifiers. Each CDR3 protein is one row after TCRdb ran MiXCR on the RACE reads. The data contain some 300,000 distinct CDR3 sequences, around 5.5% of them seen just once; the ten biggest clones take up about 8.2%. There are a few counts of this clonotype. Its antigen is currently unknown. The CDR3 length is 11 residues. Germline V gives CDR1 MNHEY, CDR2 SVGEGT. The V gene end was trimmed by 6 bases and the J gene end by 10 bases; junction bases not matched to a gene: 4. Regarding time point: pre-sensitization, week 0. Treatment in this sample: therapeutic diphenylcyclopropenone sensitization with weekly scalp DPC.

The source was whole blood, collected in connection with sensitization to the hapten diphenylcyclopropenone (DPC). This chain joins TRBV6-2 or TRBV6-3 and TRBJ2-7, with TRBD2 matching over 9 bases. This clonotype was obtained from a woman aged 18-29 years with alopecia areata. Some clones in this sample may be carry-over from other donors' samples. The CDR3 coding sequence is TGTGCCAGCAGCCCCGGGACTAGCCAGTACTTC. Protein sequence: CASSPGTSQYF.